A single sample gave rise to the 8 T cell receptor beta chains below, sequenced in a study of T cell responses to AZD1222 COVID-19 vaccine (dated by TCRdb to the early 2020s). Libraries came from the immunoSEQ multiplex PCR assay. As stored in TCRdb, this immuneACCESS dataset retains in-frame rearrangements with V and J assigned. A fraction of the clones does not appear; measured against another copy, unresolved V genes explain less than half of the discrepancy, and the remainder lacks a known reason. Here the sample has about 100,000 clones; about 86% occur a single time. The ten biggest clones cover around 5.9% of the sample. In light of the paper, this sample's time point label describes: baseline before first vaccination. The input for sequencing was peripheral blood, taken on day 0 of AZD1222 vaccination. The receptors here all came from an adult in good health.

The rearrangement joins TRBV7-9 to TRBJ2-7, with 7 nucleotides matching TRBD1. Per germline, CDR1 SEHNR and CDR2 FQNEAQ (reference sequence). The CDR3 runs 14 residues. The J segment lost 6 bases and the V segment lost 5 bases, leaving 10 bases of the junction unmatched. CDR3 in DNA: TGTGCCAGCAGCCACGACAGGGTGAGGGGCGAGCAGTACTTC. Its translation: CASSHDRVRGEQYF.

This chain links TRBV3-1 (or the pseudogene TRBV3-2) with TRBJ2-7; D gene unclear. The CDR3 is 14 amino acids. V lost 4 bases to trimming and J lost 5 bases, with 15 bases between them. Germline assignment: CDR1 LGHDT and CDR2 YNNKEL (reference sequence). Written as DNA, the CDR3 is TGTGCCAGCAGCCGAAGATTGTCTAACAACGAGCAGTACTTC. Its protein is CASSRRLSNNEQYF.

The rearrangement uses TRBV11-3 and TRBJ2-5; D is tentatively TRBD1 or TRBD2 (5 bases each). Trimming shortened V by 1 base and J by 1 base, and 22 bases separated the two germline ends. The CDR3 is 19 amino acids. Germline V CDR1 and CDR2: SGHNT, YENEEA. CDR3: CASSLVEGRGPDPQETQYF. CDR3 coding DNA: TGTGCCAGCAGCTTAGTAGAGGGGAGAGGGCCTGACCCCCAAGAGACCCAGTACTTC. Full variable domain (rest looked up from reference TRBV11-3 and TRBJ2-5): EAGVVQSPRYKIIEKKQPVAFWCNPISGHNTLYWYLQNLGQGPELLIRYENEEAVDDSQLPKDRFSAERLKGVDSTLKIQPAELGDSAVYLCASSLVEGRGPDPQETQYFGPGTRLLVL.

The chain carries TRBV5-4 and TRBJ2-1, with 10 positions matching TRBD2. V gave up 3 bases and J gave up 4 bases; unmatched junction bases: 4. CDR1 is SGHNT, CDR2 YYREEE, per germline (reference sequence). The CDR3 is 15 residues long. This chain's CDR3 is CASSSLAGTYNEQFF. The CDR3 bases are TGTGCCAGCAGCTCACTAGCGGGGACATACAATGAGCAGTTCTTC.

J is TRBJ1-4 and V is TRBV19; 8 bases match TRBD1. CDR1 is LNHDA and CDR2 is SQIVND in the germline V gene (reference sequence). Trimming at V came to 3 bases and at J to 7 bases, leaving 10 bases not matched to a gene. CDR3 length: 16 residues. CDR3 nucleotides: TGTGCCAGTAGTATCCGCTCAGGGGGCGGAGGTGAAAAACTGTTTTTT. Its translation is CASSIRSGGGGEKLFF. Supplemented by reference TRBV19 and TRBJ1-4, the full variable domain reads DGGITQSPKYLFRKEGQNVTLSCEQNLNHDAMYWYRQDPGQGLRLIYYSQIVNDFQKGDIAEGYSVSREKKESFPLTVTSAQKNPTAFYLCASSIRSGGGGEKLFFGSGTQLSVL.

The J gene is TRBJ2-1, the V gene TRBV5-1; 14 bases align to TRBD2. J lost 6 bases, V lost 4 bases, and 6 bases had no gene match. The germline V gene encodes CDR1 SGHRS and CDR2 YFSETQ. The CDR3 totals 16 residues. CDR3 bases: TGCGCCAGCAGCGTCACCGGGACTAGCGGGAGCAATGAGCAGTTCTTC. Amino acids: CASSVTGTSGSNEQFF.

This clone occurred once. This chain connects TRBV5-1 to TRBJ2-6; 8 positions agree with TRBD1. CDR1 SGHRS and CDR2 YFSETQ come from the germline V gene. V gave up 0 bases and J gave up 2 bases; unmatched junction bases: 7. The CDR3 totals 18 residues. Here the CDR3 DNA reads TGCGCCAGCAGCTTGGCAGGGGGCAGCCAAACTGGGGCCAACGTCCTGACTTTC. Its protein is CASSLAGGSQTGANVLTF. Filled out from reference TRBV5-1 and TRBJ2-6, the complete variable domain reads KAGVTQTPRYLIKTRGQQVTLSCSPISGHRSVSWYQQTPGQGLQFLFEYFSETQRNKGNFPGRFSGRQFSNSRSEMNVSTLELGDSALYLCASSLAGGSQTGANVLTFGAGSRLTVL.

The chain joins TRBV30 to TRBJ1-5; unclear D gene. Germline values: CDR1 GTSNPN, CDR2 SVGIG (reference sequence). V lost 2 bases to trimming and J lost 4 bases, with 9 bases between them. The length of the CDR3 is 13 residues. DNA of the CDR3: TGTGCCTGGAGTCCCGGGGAGAATCAGCCCCAGCATTTT. Its protein product is CAWSPGENQPQHF. The full variable domain, rest sourced from reference TRBV30 and TRBJ1-5, is SQTIHQWPATLVQPVGSPLSLECTVEGTSNPNLYWYRQAAGRGLQLLFYSVGIGQISSEVPQNLSASRPQDRQFILSSKKLLLSDSGFYLCAWSPGENQPQHFGDGTRLSIL.